This T cell receptor beta chain came from a study of regulatory T cells in long-lasting Graves disease. Study-wide results and caveats: New patients shared around 980 public clonotypes, and persistent patients shared more, with 2,500 to 3,000. For persistent Graves' patients, TCR diversity was lower than for newly diagnosed ones.

Note on this clonotype: Antigen: not known.

Per germline, CDR1 DFQATT and CDR2 SNEGSKA (reference sequence). The CDR3 is 14 amino acids. V lost 6 bases, J lost 4 bases, and 18 bases lay in between. CDR3 regions were amplified by Arm-PCR using iRepertoire HTBI primers to build TCR beta libraries. TCRdb itself ran the multiplex PCR reads through MiXCR, one entry per CDR3 protein. The sample lists 300,000 to 400,000 distinct CDR3 sequences; over 15% were seen once. Noted time point: newly diagnosed GD, antithyroid drugs for less than 3 months. Researchers made the TCR library from RNA that was extracted from PBMCs. The same sample was also used in a study of T cells in Graves' hyperthyroidism and ophthalmopathy.

The receptor was isolated from a man aged 40-55 years with Graves disease. This chain links TRBV20-1 with TRBJ1-1; tentatively, D is TRBD1 (5 bases). Sample: peripheral blood mononuclear cells (PBMCs), taken at new diagnosis, from a patient treated with antithyroid drugs. The CDR3 nucleotides read TGCAGTGCACACACCCAGGGTTTGAGCACTGAAGCTTTCTTT. This sequence encodes CSAHTQGLSTEAFF.